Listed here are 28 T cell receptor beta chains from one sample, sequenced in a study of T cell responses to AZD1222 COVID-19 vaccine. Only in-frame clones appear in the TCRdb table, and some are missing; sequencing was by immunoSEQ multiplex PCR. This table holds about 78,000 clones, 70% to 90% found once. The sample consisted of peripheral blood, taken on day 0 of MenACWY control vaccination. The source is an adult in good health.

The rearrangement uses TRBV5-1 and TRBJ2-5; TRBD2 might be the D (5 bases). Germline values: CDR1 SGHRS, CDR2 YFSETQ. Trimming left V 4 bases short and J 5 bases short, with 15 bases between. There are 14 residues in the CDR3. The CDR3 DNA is TGCGCCAGCAGCGGCGGGCCACGAGGGGAGACCCAGTACTTC. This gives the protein CASSGGPRGETQYF.

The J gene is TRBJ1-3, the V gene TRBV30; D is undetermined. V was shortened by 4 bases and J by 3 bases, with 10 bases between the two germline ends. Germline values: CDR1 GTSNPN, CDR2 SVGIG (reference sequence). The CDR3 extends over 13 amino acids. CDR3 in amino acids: CAWNTDYGNTIYF. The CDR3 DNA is TGTGCCTGGAATACAGATTATGGAAACACCATATATTTT.

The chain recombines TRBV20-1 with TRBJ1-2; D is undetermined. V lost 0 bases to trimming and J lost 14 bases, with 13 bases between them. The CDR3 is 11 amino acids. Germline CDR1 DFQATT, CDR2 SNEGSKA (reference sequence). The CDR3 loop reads CSARDKTGQTF. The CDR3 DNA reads TGCAGTGCTAGAGATAAGACCGGGCAGACCTTC.

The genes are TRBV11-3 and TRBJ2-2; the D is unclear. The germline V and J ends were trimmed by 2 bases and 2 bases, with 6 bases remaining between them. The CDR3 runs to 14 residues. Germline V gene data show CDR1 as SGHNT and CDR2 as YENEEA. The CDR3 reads CASSLLQNTGELFF. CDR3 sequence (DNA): TGTGCCAGCAGCTTACTTCAAAACACCGGGGAGCTGTTTTTT.

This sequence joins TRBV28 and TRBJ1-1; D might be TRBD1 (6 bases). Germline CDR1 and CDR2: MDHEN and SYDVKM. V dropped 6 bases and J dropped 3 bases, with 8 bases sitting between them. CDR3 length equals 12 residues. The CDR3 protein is CASSGTHTEAFF. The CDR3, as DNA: TGTGCCAGCAGCGGGACACACACTGAAGCTTTCTTT.

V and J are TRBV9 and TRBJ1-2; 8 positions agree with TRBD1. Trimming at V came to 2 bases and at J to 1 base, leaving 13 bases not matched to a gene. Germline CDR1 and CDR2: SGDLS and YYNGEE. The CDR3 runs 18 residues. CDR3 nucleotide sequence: TGTGCCAGCAGCGTCCCCAGGGGGCCCCACCCTCTTAACTATGGCTACACCTTC. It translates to CASSVPRGPHPLNYGYTF.

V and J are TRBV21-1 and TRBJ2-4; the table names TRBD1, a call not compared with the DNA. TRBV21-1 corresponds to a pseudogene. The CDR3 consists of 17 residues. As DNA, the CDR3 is TGTGCCAGCAGCCTACGGGAAAGGGGGCCCCCCAAAAACATTCAGTACTTC. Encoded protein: CASSLRERGPPKNIQYF.

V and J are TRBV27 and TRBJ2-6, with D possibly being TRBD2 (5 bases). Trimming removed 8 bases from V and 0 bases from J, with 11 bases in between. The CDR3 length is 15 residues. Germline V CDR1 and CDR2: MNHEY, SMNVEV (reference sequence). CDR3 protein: CASASGGSGANVLTF. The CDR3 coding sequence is TGTGCCAGCGCTTCAGGAGGCTCTGGGGCCAACGTCCTGACTTTC.

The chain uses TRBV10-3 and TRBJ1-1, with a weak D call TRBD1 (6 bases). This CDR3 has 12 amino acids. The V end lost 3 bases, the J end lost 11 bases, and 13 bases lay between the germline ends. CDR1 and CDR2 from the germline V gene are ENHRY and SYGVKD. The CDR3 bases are TGTGCCATCAGTGACTACCAGGGGAGGGCTTTCTTT. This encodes CAISDYQGRAFF.

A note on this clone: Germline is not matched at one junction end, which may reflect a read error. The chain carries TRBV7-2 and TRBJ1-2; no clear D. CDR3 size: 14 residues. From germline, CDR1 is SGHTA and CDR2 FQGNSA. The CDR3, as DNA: TGTGCCAGCAGCCCGCATCGTAGGGAACCCGTAATAGGCTTC. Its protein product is CASSPHRREPVIGF.

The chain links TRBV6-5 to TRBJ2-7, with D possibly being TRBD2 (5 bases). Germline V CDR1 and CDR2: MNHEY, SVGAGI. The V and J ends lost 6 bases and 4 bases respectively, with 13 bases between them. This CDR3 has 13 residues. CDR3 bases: TGTGCCAGCAGCCACTCGGGGTCGTACGAGCAGTACTTC. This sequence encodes CASSHSGSYEQYF.

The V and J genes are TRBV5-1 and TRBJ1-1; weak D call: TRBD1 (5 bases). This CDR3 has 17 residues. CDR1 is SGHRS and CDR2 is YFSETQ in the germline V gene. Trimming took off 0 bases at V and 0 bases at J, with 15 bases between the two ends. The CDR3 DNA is TGCGCCAGCAGCTTGGGGTTATCACAGGTGATGAACACTGAAGCTTTCTTT. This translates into CASSLGLSQVMNTEAFF.

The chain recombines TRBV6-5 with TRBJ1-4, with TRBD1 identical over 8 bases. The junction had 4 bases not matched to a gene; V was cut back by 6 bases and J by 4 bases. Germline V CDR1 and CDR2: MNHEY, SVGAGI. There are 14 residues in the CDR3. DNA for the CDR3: TGTGCCAGCAGAAAGGACAGGGTTAATGAAAAACTGTTTTTT. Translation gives CASRKDRVNEKLFF.

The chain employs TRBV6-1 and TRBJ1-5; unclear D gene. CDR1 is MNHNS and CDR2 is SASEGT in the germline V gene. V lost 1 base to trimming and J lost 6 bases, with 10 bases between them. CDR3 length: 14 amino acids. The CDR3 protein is CASSEVFSVQPQHF. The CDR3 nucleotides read TGTGCCAGCAGTGAAGTCTTCAGCGTTCAGCCCCAGCATTTT.

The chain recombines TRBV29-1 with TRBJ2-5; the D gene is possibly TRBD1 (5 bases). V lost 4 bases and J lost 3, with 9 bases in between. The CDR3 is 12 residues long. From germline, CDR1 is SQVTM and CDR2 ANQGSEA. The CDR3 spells CSVVLTEETQYF. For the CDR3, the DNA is TGCAGCGTTGTCTTGACAGAAGAGACCCAGTACTTC.

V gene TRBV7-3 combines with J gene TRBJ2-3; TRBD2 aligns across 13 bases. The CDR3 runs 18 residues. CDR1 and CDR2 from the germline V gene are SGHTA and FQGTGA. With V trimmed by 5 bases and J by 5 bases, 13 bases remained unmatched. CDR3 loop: CASSPRPLAGGPGDTQYF. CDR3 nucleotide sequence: TGTGCCAGCAGCCCACGGCCACTAGCGGGGGGGCCAGGAGATACGCAGTATTTT. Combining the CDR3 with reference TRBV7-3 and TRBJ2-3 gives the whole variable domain GAGVSQTPSNKVTEKGKYVELRCDPISGHTALYWYRQSLGQGPEFLIYFQGTGAADDSGLPNDRFFAVRPEGSVSTLKIQRTERGDSAVYLCASSPRPLAGGPGDTQYFGPGTRLTVL.

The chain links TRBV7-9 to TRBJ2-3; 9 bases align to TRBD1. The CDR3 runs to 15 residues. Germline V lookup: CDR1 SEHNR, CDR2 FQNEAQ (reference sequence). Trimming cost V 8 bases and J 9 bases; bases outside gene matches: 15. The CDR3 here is CASGTEQGAKGTQYF. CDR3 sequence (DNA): TGTGCCAGCGGAACCGAACAGGGGGCAAAGGGAACGCAGTATTTT.

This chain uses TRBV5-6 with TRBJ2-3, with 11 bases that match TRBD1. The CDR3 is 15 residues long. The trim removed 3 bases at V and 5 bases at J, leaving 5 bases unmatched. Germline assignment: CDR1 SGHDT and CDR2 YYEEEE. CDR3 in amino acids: CASSSGTGGRDTQYF. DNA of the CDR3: TGTGCCAGCAGCTCCGGGACAGGGGGTCGAGATACGCAGTATTTT.

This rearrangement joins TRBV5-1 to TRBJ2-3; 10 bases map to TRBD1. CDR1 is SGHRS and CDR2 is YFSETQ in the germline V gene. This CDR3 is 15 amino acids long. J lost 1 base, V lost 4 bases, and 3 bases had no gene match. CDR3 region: CASSGGTGGTDTQYF. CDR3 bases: TGCGCCAGCAGCGGAGGGACAGGGGGCACAGATACGCAGTATTTT. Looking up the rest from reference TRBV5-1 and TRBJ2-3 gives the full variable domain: KAGVTQTPRYLIKTRGQQVTLSCSPISGHRSVSWYQQTPGQGLQFLFEYFSETQRNKGNFPGRFSGRQFSNSRSEMNVSTLELGDSALYLCASSGGTGGTDTQYFGPGTRLTVL.

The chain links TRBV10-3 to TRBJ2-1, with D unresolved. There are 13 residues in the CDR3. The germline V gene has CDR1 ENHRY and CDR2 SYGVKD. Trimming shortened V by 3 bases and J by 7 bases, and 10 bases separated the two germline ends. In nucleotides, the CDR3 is TGTGCCATCAGTGACAGCCACCGGAATGAGCAGTTCTTC. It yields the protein CAISDSHRNEQFF.

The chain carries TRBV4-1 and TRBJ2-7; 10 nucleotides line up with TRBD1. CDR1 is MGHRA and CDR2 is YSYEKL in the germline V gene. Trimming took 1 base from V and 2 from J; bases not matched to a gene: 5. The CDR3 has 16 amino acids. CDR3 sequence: CASSQVPGQGTYEQYF. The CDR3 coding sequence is TGCGCCAGCAGCCAAGTTCCGGGACAGGGGACCTACGAGCAGTACTTC.

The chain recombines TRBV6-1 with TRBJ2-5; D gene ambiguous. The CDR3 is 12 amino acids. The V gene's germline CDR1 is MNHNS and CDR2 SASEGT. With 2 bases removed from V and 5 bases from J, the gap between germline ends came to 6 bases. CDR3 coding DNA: TGTGCCAGCAGTGAAATTGGGGAGACCCAGTACTTC. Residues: CASSEIGETQYF.

The CDR3 DNA reads TGTGCCAGCTCACCACGTGAACAGGGTAGCGAGCAGTACTTC. It codes for CASSPREQGSEQYF. The chain carries TRBV18 and TRBJ2-7; TRBD1 might be the D (6 bases). The V end lost 1 base, the J end lost 6 bases, and 13 bases lay between the germline ends. This CDR3 is 14 amino acids long. CDR1 is KGHSH, CDR2 LQKENI, per germline.

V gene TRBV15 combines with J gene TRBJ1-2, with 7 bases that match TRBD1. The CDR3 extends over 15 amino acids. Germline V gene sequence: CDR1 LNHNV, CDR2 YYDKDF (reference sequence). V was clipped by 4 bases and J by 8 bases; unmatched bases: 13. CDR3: CATSTRQGGGSGYTF. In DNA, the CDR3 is TGTGCCACCAGCACCAGACAGGGAGGCGGCTCGGGCTACACCTTC.

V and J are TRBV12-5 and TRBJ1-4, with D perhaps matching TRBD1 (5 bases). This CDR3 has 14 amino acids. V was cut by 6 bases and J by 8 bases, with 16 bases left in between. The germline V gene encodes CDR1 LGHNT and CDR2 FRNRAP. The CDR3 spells CASGLGAGREKLFF. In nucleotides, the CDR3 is TGTGCTAGTGGCCTTGGGGCAGGTCGAGAAAAACTGTTTTTT.

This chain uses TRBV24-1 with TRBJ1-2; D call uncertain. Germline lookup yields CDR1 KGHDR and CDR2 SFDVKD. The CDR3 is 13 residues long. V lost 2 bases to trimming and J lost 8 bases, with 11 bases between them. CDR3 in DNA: TGTGCCACCAGTGATTCGGACCGGTGGGGCTACACCTTC. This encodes CATSDSDRWGYTF.

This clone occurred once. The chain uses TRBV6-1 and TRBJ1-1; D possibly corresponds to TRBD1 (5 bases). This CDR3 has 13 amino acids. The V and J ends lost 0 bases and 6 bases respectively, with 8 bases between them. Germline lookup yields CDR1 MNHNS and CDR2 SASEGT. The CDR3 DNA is TGTGCCAGCAGTGAAGCGGGGGTATCTGAAGCTTTCTTT. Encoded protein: CASSEAGVSEAFF.

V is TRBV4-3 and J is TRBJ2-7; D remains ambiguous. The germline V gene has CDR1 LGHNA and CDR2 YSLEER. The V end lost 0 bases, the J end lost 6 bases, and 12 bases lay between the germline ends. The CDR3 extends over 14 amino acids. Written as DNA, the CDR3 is TGCGCCAGCAGCCAAGATCGGGTGAAGTCCGAGCAGTACTTC. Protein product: CASSQDRVKSEQYF.